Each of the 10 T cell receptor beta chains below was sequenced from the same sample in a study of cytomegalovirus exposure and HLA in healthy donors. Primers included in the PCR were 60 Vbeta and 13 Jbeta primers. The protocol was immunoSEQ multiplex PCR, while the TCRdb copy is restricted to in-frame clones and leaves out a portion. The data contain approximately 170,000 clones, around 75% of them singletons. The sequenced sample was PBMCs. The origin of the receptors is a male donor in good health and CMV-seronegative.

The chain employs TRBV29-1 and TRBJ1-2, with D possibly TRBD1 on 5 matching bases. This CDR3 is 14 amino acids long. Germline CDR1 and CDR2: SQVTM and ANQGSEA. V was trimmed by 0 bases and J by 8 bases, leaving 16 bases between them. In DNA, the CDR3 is TGCAGCGTTGAAGATTGGGGGGGAATTTGGGGCTACACCTTC. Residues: CSVEDWGGIWGYTF.

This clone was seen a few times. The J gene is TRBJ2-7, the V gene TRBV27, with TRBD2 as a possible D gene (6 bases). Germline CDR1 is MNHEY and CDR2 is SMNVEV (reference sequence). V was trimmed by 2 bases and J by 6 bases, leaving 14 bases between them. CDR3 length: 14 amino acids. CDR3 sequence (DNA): TGTGCCAGCAGTTTACGGCGGGGTTTGGGCGAGCAGTACTTC. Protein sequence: CASSLRRGLGEQYF.

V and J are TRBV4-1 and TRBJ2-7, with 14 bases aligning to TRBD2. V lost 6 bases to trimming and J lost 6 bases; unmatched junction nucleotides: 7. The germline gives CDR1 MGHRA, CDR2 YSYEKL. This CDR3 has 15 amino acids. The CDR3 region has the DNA TGCGCCAGCAGTCCACCGGGACTAGCGGGAGCCGAGCAGTACTTC. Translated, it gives CASSPPGLAGAEQYF.

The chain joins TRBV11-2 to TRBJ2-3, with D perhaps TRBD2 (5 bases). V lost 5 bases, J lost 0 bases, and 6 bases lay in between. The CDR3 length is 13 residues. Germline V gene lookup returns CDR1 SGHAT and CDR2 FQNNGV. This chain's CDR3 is CASSPGSTDTQYF. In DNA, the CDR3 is TGTGCCAGCAGCCCGGGGAGCACAGATACGCAGTATTTT.

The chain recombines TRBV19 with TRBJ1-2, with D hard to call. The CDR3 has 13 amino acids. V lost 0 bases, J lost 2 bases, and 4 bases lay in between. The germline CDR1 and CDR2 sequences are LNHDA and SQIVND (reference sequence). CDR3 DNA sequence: TGTGCCAGTAGTATAGACGGGAACTATGGCTACACCTTC. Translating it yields CASSIDGNYGYTF.

The CDR3: CASSLGRGGPNEQFF. The CDR3 DNA reads TGTGCCAGCAGCTTGGGGAGGGGGGGGCCCAATGAGCAGTTCTTC. The V call is TRBV5-4, the J call TRBJ2-1; a possible D gene is TRBD2 (7 bases). CDR1 is SGHNT, CDR2 YYREEE, per germline (reference sequence). The V end was cut by 0 bases, the J end by 6 bases, with 13 bases between. This CDR3 spans 15 amino acids.

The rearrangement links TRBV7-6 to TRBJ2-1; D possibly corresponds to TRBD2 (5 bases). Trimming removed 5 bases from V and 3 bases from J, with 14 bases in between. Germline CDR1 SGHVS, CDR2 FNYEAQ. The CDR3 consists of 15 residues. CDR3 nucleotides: TGTGCCAGCAGCCCTACTAGGGCCTTCTACAATGAGCAGTTCTTC. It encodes CASSPTRAFYNEQFF.

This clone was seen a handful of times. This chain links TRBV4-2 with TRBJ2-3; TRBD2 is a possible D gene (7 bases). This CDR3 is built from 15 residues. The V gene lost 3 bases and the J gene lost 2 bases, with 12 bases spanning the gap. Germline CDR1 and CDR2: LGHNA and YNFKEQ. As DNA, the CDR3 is TGTGCCAGCAGCCAGGGAGGGGGGGACACAGATACGCAGTATTTT. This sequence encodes CASSQGGGDTDTQYF.

The CDR3 nucleotides are TGTGCCAGCAGTTACGGGACTAGACAGGAGACCCAGTACTTC. It yields the protein CASSYGTRQETQYF. The rearrangement links TRBV6-6 to TRBJ2-5, with 8 bases lining up with TRBD2. The CDR3 is made up of 14 amino acids. The V gene end was trimmed by 2 bases and the J gene end by 5 bases; junction bases not matched to a gene: 4. In germline, CDR1 is MNHNY, CDR2 SVGAGI (reference sequence).

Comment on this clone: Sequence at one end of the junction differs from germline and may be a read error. CDR3 loop: CANSLSAGMNTEAFF. CDR3 coding DNA: TGTGCCAACAGTTTATCGGCAGGGATGAACACTGAAGCTTTCTTT. The rearrangement links TRBV27 to TRBJ1-1; a possible D gene is TRBD1 (5 bases). The CDR3 consists of 15 residues. Looked up from germline, CDR1 is MNHEY and CDR2 is SMNVEV (reference sequence).